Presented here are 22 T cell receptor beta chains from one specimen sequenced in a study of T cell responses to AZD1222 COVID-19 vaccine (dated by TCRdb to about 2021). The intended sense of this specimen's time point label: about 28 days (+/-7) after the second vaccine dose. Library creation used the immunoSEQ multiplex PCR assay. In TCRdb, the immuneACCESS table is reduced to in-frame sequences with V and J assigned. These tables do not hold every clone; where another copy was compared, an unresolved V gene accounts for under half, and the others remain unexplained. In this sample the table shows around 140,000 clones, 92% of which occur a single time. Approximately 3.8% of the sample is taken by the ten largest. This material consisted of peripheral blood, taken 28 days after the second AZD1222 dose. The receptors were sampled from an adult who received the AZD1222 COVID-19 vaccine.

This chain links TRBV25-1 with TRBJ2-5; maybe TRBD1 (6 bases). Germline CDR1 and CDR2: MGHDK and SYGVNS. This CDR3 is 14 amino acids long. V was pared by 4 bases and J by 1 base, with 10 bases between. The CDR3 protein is CASSAGQSQETQYF. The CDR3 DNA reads TGTGCCAGCAGTGCCGGACAGAGCCAAGAGACCCAGTACTTC.

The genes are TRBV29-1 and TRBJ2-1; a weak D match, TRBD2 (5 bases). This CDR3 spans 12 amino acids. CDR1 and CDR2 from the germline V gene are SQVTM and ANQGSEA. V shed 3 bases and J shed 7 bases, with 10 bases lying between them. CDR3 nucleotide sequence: TGCAGCGTTGATGGGCCGGGGAATGAGCAGTTCTTC. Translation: CSVDGPGNEQFF.

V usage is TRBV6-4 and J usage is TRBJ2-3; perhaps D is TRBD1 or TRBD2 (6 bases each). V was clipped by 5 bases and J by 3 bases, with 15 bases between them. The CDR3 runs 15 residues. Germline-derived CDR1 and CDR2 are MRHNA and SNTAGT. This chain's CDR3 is CASSKGGTVTDTQYF. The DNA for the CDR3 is TGTGCCAGCAGTAAGGGGGGTACGGTGACAGATACGCAGTATTTT.

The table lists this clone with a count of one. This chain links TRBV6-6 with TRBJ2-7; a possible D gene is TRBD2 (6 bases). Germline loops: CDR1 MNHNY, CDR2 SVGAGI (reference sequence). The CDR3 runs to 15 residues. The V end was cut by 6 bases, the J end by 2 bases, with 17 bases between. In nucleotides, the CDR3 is TGTGCCAGCAGCTTCACTAGCTACCCAACCTACGAGCAGTACTTC. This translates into CASSFTSYPTYEQYF.

This CDR3 is CASSLAATSKNIQYF. The CDR3 nucleotides read TGTGCCAGCAGTCTAGCGGCCACGTCCAAAAACATTCAGTACTTC. The rearrangement joins TRBV28 to TRBJ2-4; TRBD2 matches at 7 bases. The V and J ends lost 5 bases and 2 bases, in that order; junction bases with no gene match: 6. CDR3 length equals 15 residues. Per the germline V gene, CDR1 is MDHEN and CDR2 is SYDVKM. Filled out from reference TRBV28 and TRBJ2-4, the complete variable domain reads DVKVTQSSRYLVKRTGEKVFLECVQDMDHENMFWYRQDPGLGLRLIYFSYDVKMKEKGDIPEGYSVSREKKERFSLILESASTNQTSMYLCASSLAATSKNIQYFGAGTRLSVL.

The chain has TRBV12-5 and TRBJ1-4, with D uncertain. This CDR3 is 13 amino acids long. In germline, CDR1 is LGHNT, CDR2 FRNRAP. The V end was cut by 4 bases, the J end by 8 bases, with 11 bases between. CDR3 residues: CASGSSSREKLFF. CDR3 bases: TGTGCTAGTGGTTCCTCATCACGGGAAAAACTGTTTTTT.

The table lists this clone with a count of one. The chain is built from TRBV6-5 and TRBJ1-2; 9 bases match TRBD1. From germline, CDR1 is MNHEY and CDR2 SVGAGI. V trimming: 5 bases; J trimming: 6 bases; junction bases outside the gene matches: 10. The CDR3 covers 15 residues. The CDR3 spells CASSHRHRGRDGYTF. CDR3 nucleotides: TGTGCCAGCAGTCACCGACACAGGGGGCGGGATGGCTACACCTTC.

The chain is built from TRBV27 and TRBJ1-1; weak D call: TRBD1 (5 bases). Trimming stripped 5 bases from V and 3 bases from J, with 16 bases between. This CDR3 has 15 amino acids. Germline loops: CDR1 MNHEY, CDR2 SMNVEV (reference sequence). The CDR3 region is CASSRKGRVDTEAFF. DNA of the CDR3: TGTGCCAGCAGTCGAAAGGGGAGGGTGGACACTGAAGCTTTCTTT.

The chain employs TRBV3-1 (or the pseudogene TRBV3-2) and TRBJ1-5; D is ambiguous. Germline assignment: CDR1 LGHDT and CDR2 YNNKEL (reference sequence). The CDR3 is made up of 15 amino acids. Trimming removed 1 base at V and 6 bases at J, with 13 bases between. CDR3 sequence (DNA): TGTGCCAGCAGCCAAGTCCCTTTAGCAACTCAGCCCCAGCATTTT. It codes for CASSQVPLATQPQHF.

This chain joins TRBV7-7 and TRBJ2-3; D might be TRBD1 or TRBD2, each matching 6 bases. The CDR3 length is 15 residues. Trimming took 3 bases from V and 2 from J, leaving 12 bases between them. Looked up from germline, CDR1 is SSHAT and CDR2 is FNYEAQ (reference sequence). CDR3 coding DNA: TGTGCCAGCAGCTTGATCGGGGGCAACACAGATACGCAGTATTTT. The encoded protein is CASSLIGGNTDTQYF. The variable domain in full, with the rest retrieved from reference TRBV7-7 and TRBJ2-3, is GAGVSQSPRYKVTKRGQDVTLRCDPISSHATLYWYQQALGQGPEFLTYFNYEAQPDKSGLPSDRFSAERPEGSISTLTIQRTEQRDSAMYRCASSLIGGNTDTQYFGPGTRLTVL.

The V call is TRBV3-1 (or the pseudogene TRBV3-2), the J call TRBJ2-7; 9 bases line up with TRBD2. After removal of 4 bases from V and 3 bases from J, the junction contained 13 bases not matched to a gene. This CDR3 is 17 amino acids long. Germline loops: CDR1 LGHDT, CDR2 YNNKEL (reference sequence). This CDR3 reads CASSLGYAGGGIYEQYF. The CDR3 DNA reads TGTGCCAGCAGCCTGGGGTACGCGGGAGGGGGAATCTACGAGCAGTACTTC.

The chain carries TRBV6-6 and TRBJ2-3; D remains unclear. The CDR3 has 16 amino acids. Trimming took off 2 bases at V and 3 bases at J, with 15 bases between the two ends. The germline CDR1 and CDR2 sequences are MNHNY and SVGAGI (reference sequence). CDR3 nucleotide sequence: TGTGCCAGCAGTTACCCGTTTGGGGATCAAACAGATACGCAGTATTTT. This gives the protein CASSYPFGDQTDTQYF.

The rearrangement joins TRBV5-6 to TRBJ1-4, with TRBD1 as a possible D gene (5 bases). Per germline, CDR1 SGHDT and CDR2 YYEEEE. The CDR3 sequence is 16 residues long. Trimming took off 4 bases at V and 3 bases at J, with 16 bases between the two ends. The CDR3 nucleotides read TGTGCCAGCAGCGCCCCAAGTCGGGGGGCTAATGAAAAACTGTTTTTT. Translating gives CASSAPSRGANEKLFF.

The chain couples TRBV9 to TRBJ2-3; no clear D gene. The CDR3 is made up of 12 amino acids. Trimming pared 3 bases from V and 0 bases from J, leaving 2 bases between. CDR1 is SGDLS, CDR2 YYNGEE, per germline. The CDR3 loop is CASSGSTDTQYF. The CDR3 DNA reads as TGTGCCAGCAGCGGTAGCACAGATACGCAGTATTTT.

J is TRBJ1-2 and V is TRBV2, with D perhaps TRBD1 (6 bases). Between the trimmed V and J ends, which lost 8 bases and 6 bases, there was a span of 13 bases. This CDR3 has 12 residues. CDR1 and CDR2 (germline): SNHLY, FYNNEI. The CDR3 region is CASEGGPHGYTF. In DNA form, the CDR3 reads TGTGCCAGCGAAGGGGGTCCTCATGGCTACACCTTC.

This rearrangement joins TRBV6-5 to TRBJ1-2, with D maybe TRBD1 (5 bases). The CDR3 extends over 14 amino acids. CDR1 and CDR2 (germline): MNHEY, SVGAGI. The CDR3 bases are TGTGGGGTACAGGAGGGGAGGGCTAACTATGGCTACACCTTC. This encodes CGVQEGRANYGYTF.

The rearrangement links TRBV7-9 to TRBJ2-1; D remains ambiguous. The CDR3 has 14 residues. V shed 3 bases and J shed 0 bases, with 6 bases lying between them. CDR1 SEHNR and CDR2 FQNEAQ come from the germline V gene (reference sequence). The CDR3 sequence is CASSLPYSYNEQFF. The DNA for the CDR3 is TGTGCCAGCAGCTTGCCCTACTCCTACAATGAGCAGTTCTTC. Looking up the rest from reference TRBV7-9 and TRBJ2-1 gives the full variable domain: DTGVSQNPRHKITKRGQNVTFRCDPISEHNRLYWYRQTLGQGPEFLTYFQNEAQLEKSRLLSDRFSAERPKGSFSTLEIQRTEQGDSAMYLCASSLPYSYNEQFFGPGTRLTVL.

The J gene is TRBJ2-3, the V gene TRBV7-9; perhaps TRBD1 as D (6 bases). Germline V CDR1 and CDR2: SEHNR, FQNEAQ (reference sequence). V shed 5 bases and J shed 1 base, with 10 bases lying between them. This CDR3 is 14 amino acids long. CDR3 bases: TGTGCCAGCAGCGCACAGGGTGGCACAGATACGCAGTATTTT. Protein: CASSAQGGTDTQYF.

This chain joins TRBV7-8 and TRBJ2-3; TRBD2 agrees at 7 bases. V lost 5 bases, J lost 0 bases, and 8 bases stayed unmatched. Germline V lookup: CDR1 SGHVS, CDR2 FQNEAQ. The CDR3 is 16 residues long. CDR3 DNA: TGTGCCAGCAGCAATAGAGGGACTACCAGCACAGATACGCAGTATTTT. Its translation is CASSNRGTTSTDTQYF.

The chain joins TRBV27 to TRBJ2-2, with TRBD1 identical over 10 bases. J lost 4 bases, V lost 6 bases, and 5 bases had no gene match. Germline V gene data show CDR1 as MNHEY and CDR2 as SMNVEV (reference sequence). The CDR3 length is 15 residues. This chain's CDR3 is CASSLTGGVTGELFF. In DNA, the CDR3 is TGTGCCAGCAGCCTGACAGGGGGCGTCACCGGGGAGCTGTTTTTT.

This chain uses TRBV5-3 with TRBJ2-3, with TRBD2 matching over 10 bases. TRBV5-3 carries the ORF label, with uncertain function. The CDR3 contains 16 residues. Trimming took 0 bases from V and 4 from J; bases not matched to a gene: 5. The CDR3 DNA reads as TGTGCCAGAAGCTTGGCCAAGCGGGGGGGCCCAGATACGCAGTATTTT. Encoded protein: CARSLAKRGGPDTQYF.

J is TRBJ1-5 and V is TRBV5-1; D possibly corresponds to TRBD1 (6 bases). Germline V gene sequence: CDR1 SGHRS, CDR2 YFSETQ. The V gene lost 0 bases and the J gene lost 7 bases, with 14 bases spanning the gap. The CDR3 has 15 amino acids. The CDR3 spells CASSLEGTGWQPQHF. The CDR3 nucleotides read TGCGCCAGCAGCTTGGAGGGAACAGGGTGGCAGCCCCAGCATTTT.